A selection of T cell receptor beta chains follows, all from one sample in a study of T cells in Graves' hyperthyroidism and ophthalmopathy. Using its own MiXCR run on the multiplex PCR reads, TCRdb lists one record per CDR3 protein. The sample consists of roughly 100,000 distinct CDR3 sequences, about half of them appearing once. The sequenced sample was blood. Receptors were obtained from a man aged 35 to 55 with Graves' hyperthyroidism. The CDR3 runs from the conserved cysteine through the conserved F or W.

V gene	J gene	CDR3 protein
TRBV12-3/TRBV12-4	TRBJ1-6	CASTLGWRQTNSPLHF
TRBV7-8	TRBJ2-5	CASSQDRQETQYF
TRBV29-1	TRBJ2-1	CSVEGSNEQFF
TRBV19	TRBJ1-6	CASSIDGGGDSPLHF
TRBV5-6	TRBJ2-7	CASSPGTGVYEQYF
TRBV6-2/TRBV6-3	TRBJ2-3	CASSYSGGADTQYF
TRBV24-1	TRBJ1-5	CATSEPGQPQHF
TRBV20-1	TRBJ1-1	CSARKGGTGKTEAFF
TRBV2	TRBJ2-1	CASSEALGLGSYNEQFF
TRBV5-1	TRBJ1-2	CASSLPSGQGTNYGYTF
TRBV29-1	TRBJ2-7	CSAGTLPGQYF
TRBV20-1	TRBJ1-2	CSAPDEGIGYTF
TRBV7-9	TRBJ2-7	CASSLTGTTDYEQYF
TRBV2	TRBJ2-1	CASSFDSIYNEQFF
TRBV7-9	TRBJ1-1	CASSSRTGLMNTEAFF
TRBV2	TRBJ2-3	CASSGLAVITDTQYF
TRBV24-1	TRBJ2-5	CATSDRGTASRKREFLETQYF
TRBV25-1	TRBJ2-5	CASSPGGLAGETQYF
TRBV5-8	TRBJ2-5	CASSQGGTEETQYF
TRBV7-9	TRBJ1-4	CASSLGTVDVGKLFF
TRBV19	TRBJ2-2	CASSIRGLAGGSGELFF
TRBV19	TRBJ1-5	CASSNWGQGVQPQHF
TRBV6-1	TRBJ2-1	CASSESLTGTLWEQFF
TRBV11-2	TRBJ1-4	CASSSPRVAGF
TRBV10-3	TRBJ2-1	CAISEDGYNEQFF
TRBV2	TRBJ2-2	CASNRELFF
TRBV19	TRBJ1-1	CASIEVGNTEAFF
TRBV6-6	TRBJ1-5	CASSFTYPDRRSNQPQHF
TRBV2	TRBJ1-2	CASRSGGYSF
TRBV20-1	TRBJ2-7	CSASSQQGSEQYF
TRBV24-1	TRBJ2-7	CATSEAGSPYNEQYF
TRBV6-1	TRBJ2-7	CASSEGWGMKDEQYF
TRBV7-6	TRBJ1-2	CASSLGGEGNYGYTF
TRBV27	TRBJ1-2	CASSRTALDGYTF
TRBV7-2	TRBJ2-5	CASSLSQGNQETQYF
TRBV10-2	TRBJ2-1	CASTGPWDNEQFF
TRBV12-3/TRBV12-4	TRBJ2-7	CASSPLGAYEQYF
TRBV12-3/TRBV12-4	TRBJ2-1	CASSLWAGGGHNEQFF
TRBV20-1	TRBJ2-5	CSVRDGQETQYF
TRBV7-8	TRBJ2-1	CASSFGFGLLNEQFF
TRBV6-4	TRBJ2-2	CASSDTGGITGELFF
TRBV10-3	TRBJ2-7	CAISGGGSSYEQYF
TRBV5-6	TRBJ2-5	CASSLVGQLNQETQYF
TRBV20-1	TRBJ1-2	CSARDRLGVDYGYTF
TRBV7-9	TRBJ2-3	CASSPSTDCTDTQYF
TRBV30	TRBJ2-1	CAWSLSYNEQFF
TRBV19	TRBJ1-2	CAWSVRRDGYGCTF